This T cell receptor (beta chain) is from a study of T-cell memory formation after mild COVID-19. Overall study: TCR clusters mostly belonged to single donors.

The CDR3 is 17 amino acids. V dropped 7 bases and J dropped 2 bases, with 22 bases sitting between them. The V gene's germline CDR1 is SGHTA and CDR2 FQGNSA. TCRdb redid the calling of the 5' RACE reads with MiXCR, one entry per CDR3 protein. The sample shows hundreds of thousands of distinct CDR3 sequences, 18% of them seen only once. This clonotype was observed a few times. This receptor was taken from an adult woman who had mild COVID-19 (a few samples of this study predate the infection). Cell type and time point are not known. The sequencing sample was made of PBMCs or a T cell subset sorted from them (not recorded which). This chain uses TRBV7-2 with TRBJ2-3, with D possibly TRBD2 on 5 matching bases. CDR3 nucleotide sequence: TGTGCCAGCACCGACGGGGAGCTCCCGCGAACCACAGATACGCAGTATTTT. Translated, it gives CASTDGELPRTTDTQYF.